This TCR beta chain was documented in a study of blood T cell repertoires in COVID-19. The wider study: COVID-19 samples collected from the United States, Italy and Spain covered acute and convalescent phases. From T cells, B-cell-depleted T cells, or PBMCs came the material, which was cDNA or gDNA.

The table lists this clone with a few counts. The authors' processing: It was from reference gene primer amplification that nucleated cell counts were estimated. Clones were read by immunoSEQ multiplex PCR, and TCRdb kept only the in-frame ones, dropping some. V, J and clone size were drawn from that table, and D and trimming were deduced from the DNA. The sample holds approximately 100,000 clones, roughly nine tenths seen once. The sample comprised peripheral blood. The TCR was taken from a human donor in a cohort sampled during active COVID-19.

CDR3 in DNA: TGTGCCAGCAGTTACGTAGGGAGGTCACCCCTCCACTTT. Translation gives CASSYVGRSPLHF. The J gene is TRBJ1-6, the V gene TRBV6-2 or TRBV6-3; D not certain. There are 13 residues in the CDR3. Germline assignment: CDR1 MNHEY and CDR2 SVGEGT. Between the trimmed V and J ends, which lost 2 bases and 10 bases, there was a span of 9 bases.